This T cell receptor (beta chain) was retrieved from a study of blood T cells in healthy people across ages. The overall study: Capturing about one barcoded beta molecule per two T cells was achieved by template switching.

Combining a sample-barcoded 5' primer with a J-beta primer mix, a second PCR ran for 7 to 11 cycles. Each cDNA molecule carried a tag from a template-switch adaptor that contained 12 random nucleotides. Samples each returned at least 2.5 million CDR3-containing paired-end reads. TCRdb re-analysed the 5' RACE reads in MiXCR, keeping a single row per CDR3 protein. The data contain approximately 830,000 distinct CDR3 sequences, 55% to 65% of them singletons. Germline CDR1 is SGHTA and CDR2 is FQGNSA. The CDR3 extends over 13 amino acids. V trimming: 5 bases; J trimming: 8 bases; junction bases outside the gene matches: 6.

This clonotype originated in a man aged 25 to 40 in good health. Sequenced input: blood. V gene TRBV7-2 combines with J gene TRBJ1-2; TRBD1 agrees at 9 bases. The CDR3 DNA reads as TGTGCCAGCAGCATAACAGGGGGCCGCGGCTACACCTTC. It codes for CASSITGGRGYTF. Full variable domain (remainder filled in from reference TRBV7-2 and TRBJ1-2): GAGVSQSPSNKVTEKGKDVELRCDPISGHTALYWYRQSLGQGLEFLIYFQGNSAPDKSGLPSDRFSAERTGGSVSTLTIQRTQQEDSAVYLCASSITGGRGYTFGSGTRLTVV.